Following are 29 T cell receptor beta chains from one sample sequenced in a study of cytomegalovirus exposure and HLA in healthy donors (TCRdb year 2017). Library creation used the immunoSEQ multiplex PCR assay. A mixture of 60 forward primers for TCR Vbeta segments and 13 reverse primers for TCR Jbeta segments was used in the multiplex PCR. Held by TCRdb, this immuneACCESS table contains in-frame sequences only and omits some clones. Under half of the omission traces to an unresolved V gene where checked; the cause of the rest is unknown. The sample table shows about 140,000 clones, and approximately 80% are seen once. About 2.2% of the sample rests with the top ten. Material for sequencing was PBMCs. The receptors were sampled from a young woman in good health and CMV-seropositive.

The chain is built from TRBV7-9 and TRBJ1-1; no definite D call. With 3 bases removed from V and 1 base from J, the gap between germline ends came to 15 bases. Germline CDR1 and CDR2: SEHNR and FQNEAQ (reference sequence). The CDR3 contains 16 residues. The DNA of the CDR3 is TGTGCCAGCAGCTTTCAACTGGAGGCTGCGAACACTGAAGCTTTCTTT. Encoded protein: CASSFQLEAANTEAFF.

This clone was seen just once. This rearrangement joins TRBV6-6 to TRBJ2-3; 9 nucleotides align to TRBD1. Germline loops: CDR1 MNHNY, CDR2 SVGAGI (reference sequence). Trimming removed 5 bases from V and 3 bases from J; junction bases left unmatched: 6. The CDR3 has 15 amino acids. In DNA form, the CDR3 reads TGTGCCAGCAGTCCTCCGGGACAGGGAACAGATACGCAGTATTTT. It encodes CASSPPGQGTDTQYF.

This clone turned up a few times. CDR3 coding DNA: TGTGCCGCTACGGGGGGGGACAGTGGTGGGATTAACTATGGCTACACCTTC. Translated, it gives CAATGGDSGGINYGYTF. The chain uses TRBV10-3 and TRBJ1-2, with 7 bases aligning to TRBD1. Per germline, CDR1 ENHRY and CDR2 SYGVKD. The V gene end was trimmed by 11 bases and the J gene end by 1 base; junction bases not matched to a gene: 19. There are 17 residues in the CDR3.

The chain has TRBV12-5 and TRBJ2-7; 10 bases are a match to TRBD1. CDR1 LGHNT and CDR2 FRNRAP come from the germline V gene. The CDR3 extends over 15 amino acids. The junction had 9 bases not matched to a gene; V was cut back by 3 bases and J by 7 bases. As DNA, the CDR3 is TGTGCTAGTGGTTTTCAAGGGACAGGGGTAAGGGAGCAGTACTTC. Translated, it gives CASGFQGTGVREQYF.

V gene TRBV5-1 combines with J gene TRBJ2-1; 9 bases are shared with TRBD1. The CDR3 covers 15 residues. Per the germline V gene, CDR1 is SGHRS and CDR2 is YFSETQ. J lost 2 bases, V lost 3 bases, and 3 bases had no gene match. CDR3 residues: CASSSGQGTYNEQFF. The CDR3 DNA is TGCGCCAGCAGCTCGGGACAGGGAACCTACAATGAGCAGTTCTTC.

This chain connects TRBV28 to TRBJ1-6, with TRBD1 as a possible D gene (6 bases). Germline V gene data show CDR1 as MDHEN and CDR2 as SYDVKM. V shed 5 bases and J shed 8 bases, with 13 bases lying between them. The CDR3 extends over 14 amino acids. The CDR3 is CASSETGMDSPLHF. The CDR3 DNA follows: TGTGCCAGCAGTGAAACAGGGATGGATTCACCCCTCCACTTT.

This clone was observed a handful of times. The chain combines TRBV10-3 with TRBJ2-1; D is possibly TRBD1 (6 bases). Trimming removed 10 bases from V and 6 bases from J, with 16 bases in between. CDR1 and CDR2 from the germline V gene are ENHRY and SYGVKD. The CDR3 length is 13 residues. CDR3 DNA sequence: TGTGCCACGACAGGTATGGGGTTCAATGAGCAGTTCTTC. Translated: CATTGMGFNEQFF.

The V and J genes are TRBV4-1 and TRBJ2-1; a weak D match, TRBD1 (6 bases). In germline, CDR1 is MGHRA, CDR2 YSYEKL. The CDR3 spans 13 residues. V lost 3 bases and J lost 15, with 18 bases in between. CDR3 in amino acids: CASSQIFRGFTFF. The CDR3 DNA is TGCGCCAGCAGCCAGATTTTCAGGGGCTTTACGTTCTTC.

The rearrangement uses TRBV25-1 and TRBJ2-7; the D gene is possibly TRBD2 (6 bases). The CDR3 is 13 amino acids. The germline CDR1 and CDR2 sequences are MGHDK and SYGVNS. V was cut by 6 bases and J by 3 bases, with 12 bases left in between. CDR3 nucleotides: TGTGCCAGCAGGGGACTTCCTTACTACGAGCAGTACTTC. Its translation: CASRGLPYYEQYF.

This clone has more than one count but fewer than ten. The J gene is TRBJ2-3, the V gene TRBV6-4; 8 bases map to TRBD2. With 4 bases clipped from V and 1 base from J, the junction kept 4 bases outside the gene matches. Germline V gives CDR1 MRHNA, CDR2 SNTAGT. The CDR3 is 15 amino acids. The DNA for the CDR3 is TGTGCCAGCAGTGTCGGTAGCGGGGGCACAGATACGCAGTATTTT. This codes for CASSVGSGGTDTQYF.

The chain recombines TRBV5-6 with TRBJ1-3; a possible D gene is TRBD1 (5 bases). Per germline, CDR1 SGHDT and CDR2 YYEEEE. The CDR3 runs to 18 residues. Trimming took 7 bases from V and 1 from J, leaving 24 bases between them. For the CDR3, the DNA is TGTGCCAGCGCCTGGACACAAAATCGAAGACAATCTGGAAACACCATATATTTT. It encodes CASAWTQNRRQSGNTIYF. Full variable domain (missing parts from reference TRBV5-6 and TRBJ1-3): DAGVTQSPTHLIKTRGQQVTLRCSPKSGHDTVSWYQQALGQGPQFIFQYYEEEERQRGNFPDRFSGHQFPNYSSELNVNALLLGDSALYLCASAWTQNRRQSGNTIYFGEGSWLTVV.

The chain recombines TRBV11-2 with TRBJ2-7, with unresolved D. V was shortened by 1 base and J by 2 bases, with 9 bases between the two germline ends. Germline V CDR1 and CDR2: SGHAT, FQNNGV. The CDR3 is 14 amino acids. CDR3: CASSLGAGTYEQYF. CDR3 sequence (DNA): TGTGCCAGCAGCTTAGGTGCAGGTACCTACGAGCAGTACTTC.

The sample holds a few counts of this clone. This chain connects TRBV5-5 to TRBJ2-5; 9 bases fit TRBD1. This CDR3 has 17 residues. V gave up 3 bases and J gave up 2 bases; unmatched junction bases: 11. CDR1 SGHKS and CDR2 YYEKEE come from the germline V gene (reference sequence). In DNA form, the CDR3 reads TGTGCCAGCAGCTCTTCGTACGGGACAGGGTATCAAGAGACCCAGTACTTC. Protein sequence: CASSSSYGTGYQETQYF.

The chain recombines TRBV7-9 with TRBJ1-4; the match to TRBD1 covers 9 bases. Looked up from germline, CDR1 is SEHNR and CDR2 is FQNEAQ (reference sequence). V was pared by 5 bases and J by 7 bases, with 5 bases of the junction left unmatched. The CDR3 has 14 residues. CDR3 sequence: CASSRDRESEKLFF. Written as DNA, the CDR3 is TGTGCCAGCAGCCGGGACAGGGAGAGTGAAAAACTGTTTTTT.

Comments on this clone: Compared with germline, one end of the junction differs, possibly owing to a read error. The chain is built from TRBV7-9 and TRBJ2-7; tentatively, D is TRBD1 (5 bases). Germline assignment: CDR1 SEHNR and CDR2 FQNEAQ (reference sequence). This CDR3 has 12 residues. The CDR3, as DNA: TGTTCCAGCAGCCAACCAACAGGAGAGCAGTACTTC. It yields the protein CSSSQPTGEQYF.

The V gene is TRBV5-1, the J gene TRBJ1-1, with TRBD1 matching over 8 bases. Losses at the gene ends were 8 bases for V and 1 base for J; bases not matched to a gene: 13. The CDR3 sequence is 16 residues long. Germline V gene sequence: CDR1 SGHRS, CDR2 YFSETQ. The CDR3: CASSDRGTFGNTEAFF. The CDR3 DNA sequence: TGCGCCAGTTCAGACAGGGGAACTTTCGGGAACACTGAAGCTTTCTTT. Based on the CDR3 plus reference TRBV5-1 and TRBJ1-1, the full variable domain is KAGVTQTPRYLIKTRGQQVTLSCSPISGHRSVSWYQQTPGQGLQFLFEYFSETQRNKGNFPGRFSGRQFSNSRSEMNVSTLELGDSALYLCASSDRGTFGNTEAFFGQGTRLTVV.

The CDR3 sequence: CASSQDAEVGANYEQYF. The CDR3 DNA reads as TGCGCCAGCAGCCAAGATGCAGAGGTGGGGGCGAACTACGAGCAGTACTTC. V usage is TRBV4-1 and J usage is TRBJ2-5, with a possible D match to TRBD1 (6 bases). The DNA end is more similar to TRBJ2-7, so the J call may be wrong. Germline V CDR1 and CDR2: MGHRA, YSYEKL. The CDR3 spans 17 residues.

This chain links TRBV29-1 with TRBJ2-3; TRBD2 aligns across 10 bases. Trimming cost V 4 bases and J 0 bases; bases outside gene matches: 7. This CDR3 contains 16 residues. CDR1 is SQVTM, CDR2 ANQGSEA, per germline. The CDR3, as DNA: TGCAGCGTTGGGCTAGCGGGGGCTTCTAGCACAGATACGCAGTATTTT. It codes for CSVGLAGASSTDTQYF.

The rearrangement joins TRBV7-2 to TRBJ2-2, with 10 bases that match TRBD2. Germline CDR1 reads SGHTA; CDR2 reads FQGNSA. The length of the CDR3 is 15 residues. Losses at the gene ends were 6 bases for V and 5 bases for J; bases not matched to a gene: 6. CDR3 coding DNA: TGTGCCAGCAGGGCCGGGACTAGCGATACCGGGGAGCTGTTTTTT. Amino acids: CASRAGTSDTGELFF.

V is TRBV7-2 and J is TRBJ2-5; D uncertain. Germline assignment: CDR1 SGHTA and CDR2 FQGNSA. The CDR3 is 11 residues long. Between the trimmed V and J ends, which lost 5 bases and 7 bases, there was a span of 8 bases. In DNA, the CDR3 is TGTGCCAGCAGCCCTCTGGCGACCCAGTACTTC. Translated, it gives CASSPLATQYF.

This clone was seen only a few times. The chain has TRBV6-5 and TRBJ1-5, with 9 nucleotides matching TRBD1. The CDR3 loop spans 15 amino acids. Trimming took 4 bases from V and 3 from J; bases not matched to a gene: 4. CDR1 and CDR2 from the germline V gene are MNHEY and SVGAGI. CDR3 DNA sequence: TGTGCCAGCAGTTCCGGGACAGGGATCAATCAGCCCCAGCATTTT. This codes for CASSSGTGINQPQHF.

This chain uses TRBV5-5 with TRBJ2-2; 10 nucleotides line up with TRBD2. Per germline, CDR1 SGHKS and CDR2 YYEKEE (reference sequence). V shed 1 base and J 3 bases; nucleotides not matched to a gene: 0. This CDR3 contains 15 residues. As DNA, the CDR3 is TGTGCCAGCAGCTTGCTAGCGGGGGACACCGGGGAGCTGTTTTTT. It translates to CASSLLAGDTGELFF.

The V gene is TRBV7-9, the J gene TRBJ2-5; 9 nucleotides align to TRBD2. J lost 2 bases, V lost 5 bases, and 6 bases had no gene match. Germline V gene sequence: CDR1 SEHNR, CDR2 FQNEAQ (reference sequence). CDR3 size: 15 residues. CDR3 sequence (DNA): TGTGCCAGCAGCAACGGGGCGGGGGGGCAAGAGACCCAGTACTTC. Its protein is CASSNGAGGQETQYF.

The sample holds a few counts of this clone. The chain joins TRBV5-4 to TRBJ2-7, with D possibly matching TRBD1 (6 bases). CDR1 is SGHNT and CDR2 is YYREEE in the germline V gene (reference sequence). The CDR3 consists of 15 residues. Trimming pared 1 base from V and 5 bases from J, leaving 16 bases between. Written as DNA, the CDR3 is TGTGCCAGCAGCTTGCAGGGGCCGGGGAAGAACGAGCAGTACTTC. Translated, it gives CASSLQGPGKNEQYF.

The genes are TRBV27 and TRBJ2-3; D may be TRBD1 (6 bases). The CDR3 runs 13 residues. Germline assignment: CDR1 MNHEY and CDR2 SMNVEV (reference sequence). The V gene lost 3 bases and the J gene lost 5 bases, with 9 bases spanning the gap. The CDR3 DNA reads TGTGCCAGCAGTTTGTCAGGGGTAGATACGCAGTATTTT. Encoded protein: CASSLSGVDTQYF.

This clone was observed a single time. This chain links TRBV9 with TRBJ1-3, with D perhaps matching TRBD1 (6 bases). The CDR3 runs to 16 residues. CDR1 and CDR2 (germline): SGDLS, YYNGEE. V was pared by 4 bases and J by 0 bases, with 14 bases between. CDR3 coding DNA: TGTGCCAGCAGCTCCCGGGCAGGGGCCTCTGGAAACACCATATATTTT. This gives the protein CASSSRAGASGNTIYF.

The rearrangement joins TRBV5-4 to TRBJ2-7, with D tentatively TRBD1 (6 bases). CDR3 size: 13 residues. Germline CDR1 and CDR2: SGHNT and YYREEE (reference sequence). Trimming shortened V by 4 bases and J by 3 bases, and 11 bases separated the two germline ends. The CDR3 sequence is CASSPGAFYEQYF. The CDR3 DNA is TGTGCCAGCAGCCCAGGGGCCTTCTACGAGCAGTACTTC.

The CDR3 nucleotides are TGTGCCTGGAAGATGGGCCGGGGCTACACCTTC. Translation: CAWKMGRGYTF. The chain uses TRBV30 and TRBJ1-2, with D unclear. Germline lookup yields CDR1 GTSNPN and CDR2 SVGIG (reference sequence). The CDR3 consists of 11 residues. V was clipped by 4 bases and J by 8 bases, with 11 bases between them.

This clone was seen a handful of times. The V call is TRBV4-1, the J call TRBJ1-4, with 9 positions matching TRBD1. The junction had 4 bases not matched to a gene; V was cut back by 1 base and J by 4 bases. CDR3 length: 16 residues. CDR1 and CDR2 from the germline V gene are MGHRA and YSYEKL. The CDR3 loop reads CASSQGGQGYNEKLFF. CDR3 nucleotides: TGCGCCAGCAGCCAAGGGGGACAGGGATATAATGAAAAACTGTTTTTT.